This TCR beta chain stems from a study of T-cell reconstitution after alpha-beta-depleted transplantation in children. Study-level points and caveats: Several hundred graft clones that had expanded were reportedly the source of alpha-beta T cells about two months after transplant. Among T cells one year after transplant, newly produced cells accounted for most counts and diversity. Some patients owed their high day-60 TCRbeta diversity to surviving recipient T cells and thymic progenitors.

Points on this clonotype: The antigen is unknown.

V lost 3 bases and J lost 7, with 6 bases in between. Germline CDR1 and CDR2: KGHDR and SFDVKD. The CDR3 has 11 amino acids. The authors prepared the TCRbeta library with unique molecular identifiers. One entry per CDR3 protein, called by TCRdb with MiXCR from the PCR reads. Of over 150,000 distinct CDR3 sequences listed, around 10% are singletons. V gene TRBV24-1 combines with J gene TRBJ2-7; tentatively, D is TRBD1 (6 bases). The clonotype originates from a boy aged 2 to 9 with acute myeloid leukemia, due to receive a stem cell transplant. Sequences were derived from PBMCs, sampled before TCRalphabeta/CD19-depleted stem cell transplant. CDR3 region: CATSDQGEQYF. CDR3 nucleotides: TGTGCCACCAGTGATCAGGGGGAGCAGTACTTC.